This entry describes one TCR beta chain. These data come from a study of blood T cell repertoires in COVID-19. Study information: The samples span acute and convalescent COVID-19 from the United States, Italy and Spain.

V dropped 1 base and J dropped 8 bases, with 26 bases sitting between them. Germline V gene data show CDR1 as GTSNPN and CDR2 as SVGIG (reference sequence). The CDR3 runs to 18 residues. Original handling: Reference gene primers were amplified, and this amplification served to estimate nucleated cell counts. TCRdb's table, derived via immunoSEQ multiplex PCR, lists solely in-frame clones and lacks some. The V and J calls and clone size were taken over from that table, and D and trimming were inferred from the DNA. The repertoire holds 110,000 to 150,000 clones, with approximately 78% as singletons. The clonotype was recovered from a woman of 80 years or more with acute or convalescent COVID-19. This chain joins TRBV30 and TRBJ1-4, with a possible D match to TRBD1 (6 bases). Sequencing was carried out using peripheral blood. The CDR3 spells CAWSADRRRADTTEKLFF. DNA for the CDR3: TGTGCCTGGAGTGCCGACAGGAGAAGGGCGGATACGACCGAAAAACTGTTTTTT.